Each of the 6 T cell receptor beta chains below was sequenced from the same sample in a study of identical twins. TCRdb used MiXCR to reprocess the 5' RACE reads, holding one entry per CDR3 protein. The sample yields fewer than 800,000 distinct CDR3 sequences, roughly 6.6% seen once. Separately, the same data were catalogued under a study of yellow fever vaccine responses in identical twins.

The sequenced material came from PBMCs. All receptors come from a woman younger than 35 in good health.

This clonotype was recorded many times. The chain employs TRBV29-1 and TRBJ2-5, with D unresolved. The CDR3 length is 15 residues. The V end was cut by 2 bases, the J end by 5 bases, with 18 bases between. Looked up from germline, CDR1 is SQVTM and CDR2 is ANQGSEA. Here the CDR3 DNA reads TGCAGCGTTGAACCCTCGGCGACCCTGGGGGAGACCCAGTACTTC. Amino acids: CSVEPSATLGETQYF. The variable domain in full, with the rest retrieved from reference TRBV29-1 and TRBJ2-5, is SAVISQKPSRDICQRGTSLTIQCQVDSQVTMMFWYRQQPGQSLTLIATANQGSEATYESGFVIDKFPISRPNLTFSTLTVSNMSPEDSSIYLCSVEPSATLGETQYFGPGTRLLVL.

The chain employs TRBV6-5 and TRBJ2-1; no definite D call. Germline CDR1 MNHEY, CDR2 SVGAGI. V shed 0 bases and J shed 1 base, with 16 bases lying between them. The CDR3 is made up of 18 amino acids. DNA for the CDR3: TGTGCCAGCAGTTACTCCCCATTGGGGTTAATTTCCTACAATGAGCAGTTCTTC. Its translation is CASSYSPLGLISYNEQFF.

This clonotype was detected a few times. The CDR3 loop reads CASRGTVSYNEQFF. DNA of the CDR3: TGTGCCAGCAGGGGGACAGTCTCCTACAATGAGCAGTTCTTC. The chain uses TRBV2 and TRBJ2-1, with 7 bases identical to TRBD1. Germline CDR1 reads SNHLY; CDR2 reads FYNNEI. Germline trimming cut 6 bases from V and 0 bases from J; bases unmatched to any gene: 2. The CDR3 runs to 14 residues.

The table lists this clonotype with many counts. This chain connects TRBV5-1 to TRBJ2-7; D is undetermined. The CDR3 sequence is 13 residues long. Trimming removed 5 bases at V and 3 bases at J, with 12 bases between. The germline gives CDR1 SGHRS, CDR2 YFSETQ. CDR3 nucleotide sequence: TGCGCCAGCAGTCGTGGTCCTAACTACGAGCAGTACTTC. Protein product: CASSRGPNYEQYF.

The sample holds many counts of this clonotype. This chain uses TRBV15 with TRBJ2-3; D is uncertain. Per the germline V gene, CDR1 is LNHNV and CDR2 is YYDKDF (reference sequence). The V gene lost 9 bases and the J gene lost 4 bases, with 20 bases spanning the gap. CDR3 length: 15 amino acids. In DNA form, the CDR3 reads TGTGCCACGAAACTTCCACGGTATGGGGCAGATACGCAGTATTTT. It translates to CATKLPRYGADTQYF.

The V and J genes are TRBV4-1 and TRBJ2-7; D remains unclear. Trimming pared 0 bases from V and 4 bases from J, leaving 13 bases between. Germline V lookup: CDR1 MGHRA, CDR2 YSYEKL. This CDR3 spans 15 amino acids. CDR3 in amino acids: CASSQESSLGYEQYF. The DNA of the CDR3 is TGCGCCAGCAGCCAAGAGTCCAGCCTAGGGTACGAGCAGTACTTC.